The entry that follows covers one T cell receptor beta chain sequence. The antigen is not known. A template switching step contributed a universal primer site, while unique molecular identifiers were present in the cDNA. TCRdb ran MiXCR on the 5' RACE reads and lists one entry per CDR3 protein. This table holds roughly 720,000 distinct CDR3 sequences, about 20% found once. The data derive from a study of identical twins. Study-level findings and limits: Abundant beta clonotypes from cord blood bore fewer insertions; memory repertoires lacked this pattern.

The CDR3 runs to 15 residues. V was clipped by 7 bases and J by 7 bases, with 17 bases between them. Germline values: CDR1 MNHEY, CDR2 SMNVEV (reference sequence). These records were also assigned to another study, of T cells expressing NK-cell markers. That report adds: Several experiments employed an anti-gamma-delta TCR antibody to confine sorting to alpha-beta TCR T cells.

The chain has TRBV27 and TRBJ1-6; D is uncertain. Sequencing was performed on PBMCs. This sequence was found in a woman under 30 in good health. As DNA, the CDR3 is TGTGCCAGCACCAGCAGAGGGTTGGGCAATTCACCCCTCCACTTT. Translating gives CASTSRGLGNSPLHF.